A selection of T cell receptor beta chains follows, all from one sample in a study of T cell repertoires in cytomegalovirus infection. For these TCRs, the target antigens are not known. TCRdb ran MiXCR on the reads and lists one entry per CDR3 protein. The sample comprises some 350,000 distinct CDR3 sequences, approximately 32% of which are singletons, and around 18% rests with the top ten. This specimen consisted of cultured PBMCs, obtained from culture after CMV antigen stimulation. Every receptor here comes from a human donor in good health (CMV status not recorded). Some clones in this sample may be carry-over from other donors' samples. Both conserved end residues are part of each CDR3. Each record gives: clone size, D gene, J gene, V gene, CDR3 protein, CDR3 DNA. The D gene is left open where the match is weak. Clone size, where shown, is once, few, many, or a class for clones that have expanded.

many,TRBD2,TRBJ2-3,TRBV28,CASIKREYTDTQYF,TGTGCCAGCATCAAGCGGGAGTACACAGATACGCAGTATTTT
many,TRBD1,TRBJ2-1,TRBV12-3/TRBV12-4,CASNPRGQVSYNEQFF,TGTGCCAGCAACCCACGAGGACAGGTCTCCTACAATGAGCAGTTCTTC
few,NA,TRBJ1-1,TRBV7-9,CASSPPGHGRVNTEAFF,TGTGCCAGCAGCCCCCCGGGTCATGGACGGGTGAACACTGAAGCTTTCTTT
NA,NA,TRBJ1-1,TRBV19,CASSMSSPGVNTEAFF,TGTGCCAGTAGTATGTCTTCCCCAGGAGTGAACACTGAAGCTTTCTTT
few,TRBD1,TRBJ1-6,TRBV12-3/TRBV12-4,CASSLGQGGGPLHF,TGTGCCAGCAGTCTCGGACAGGGAGGAGGGCCCCTCCACTTT
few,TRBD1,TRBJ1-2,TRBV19,CASSIEGTATNYGYTF,TGTGCCAGTAGTATAGAAGGGACAGCTACCAACTATGGCTACACCTTC
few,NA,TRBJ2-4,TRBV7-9,CASRPKFTSGEDIQYF,TGTGCCAGCAGGCCCAAATTCACTTCAGGGGAGGACATTCAGTACTTC
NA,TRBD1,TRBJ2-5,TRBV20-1,CSARDRRTGSLQETRYF,TGCAGTGCTAGAGATAGGAGGACAGGCTCTCTCCAAGAGACCCGGTACTTC
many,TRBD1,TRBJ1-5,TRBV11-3,CASSSDATRTGVCQPQHF,TGTGCCAGCAGCTCCGACGCGACCCGGACAGGGGTTTGTCAGCCCCAGCATTTT
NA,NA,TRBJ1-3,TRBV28,CASSTTGSGNTIYF,TGTGCCAGCAGTACGACAGGTTCTGGAAACACCATATATTTT
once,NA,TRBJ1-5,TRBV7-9,CASSHSRGGKDQPQHF,TGTGCCAGCAGCCACTCGAGGGGGGGCAAAGATCAGCCCCAGCATTTT
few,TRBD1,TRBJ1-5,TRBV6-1,CASSTIRDRGLGPQHF,TGTGCCAGCAGTACAATCCGGGACAGGGGCCTTGGGCCCCAGCATTTT
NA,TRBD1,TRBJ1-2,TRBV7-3,CASSLTATGYGYTF,TGTGCCAGCAGCTTAACAGCGACAGGGTATGGCTACACCTTC
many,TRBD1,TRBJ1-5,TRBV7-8,CASSLGDRGYQPQHF,TGTGCCAGCAGCTTAGGGGACAGGGGGTATCAGCCCCAGCATTTT
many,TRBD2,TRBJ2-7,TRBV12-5,CASGFNAGGFYEQYF,TGTGCTAGTGGTTTTAACGCGGGGGGGTTCTACGAGCAGTACTTC
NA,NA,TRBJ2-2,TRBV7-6,CASSLRRDSGGELFF,TGTGCCAGCAGCTTAAGGAGGGATAGTGGCGGGGAGCTGTTTTTT
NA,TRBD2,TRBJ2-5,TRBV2,CASSDMGLAEYKETQYF,TGTGCCAGCAGTGACATGGGACTAGCGGAGTACAAAGAGACCCAGTACTTC
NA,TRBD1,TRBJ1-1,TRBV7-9,CASSNQGAAAEAFF,TGTGCCAGCAGCAACCAGGGGGCGGCGGCTGAAGCTTTCTTT
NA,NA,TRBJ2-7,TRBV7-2,CASSPSPSSEQYF,TGTGCCAGCAGCCCATCCCCCAGTTCCGAGCAGTACTTC
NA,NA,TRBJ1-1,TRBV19,CASTPGPGALVEAFF,TGTGCCAGTACCCCCGGTCCGGGGGCGTTGGTTGAAGCTTTCTTT
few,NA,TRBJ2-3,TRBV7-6,CASRLTYVATDTQYF,TGTGCCAGCAGACTCACCTATGTCGCTACAGATACGCAGTATTTT
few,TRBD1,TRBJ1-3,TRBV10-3,CAISPLQGEGNTIYF,TGTGCCATCAGTCCACTTCAGGGGGAAGGAAACACCATATATTTT
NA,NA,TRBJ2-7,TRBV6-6,CASSPESGLHSYEQYF,TGTGCCAGCAGTCCCGAGTCGGGGCTTCACTCCTACGAGCAGTACTTC
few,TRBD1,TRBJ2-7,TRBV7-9,CASSPEGTVTYEQYF,TGTGCCAGCAGCCCCGAGGGGACAGTTACCTACGAGCAGTACTTC
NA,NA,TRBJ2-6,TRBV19,CASSQPPGIGANVLTF,TGTGCCAGTAGTCAACCCCCAGGGATTGGGGCCAACGTCCTGACTTTC
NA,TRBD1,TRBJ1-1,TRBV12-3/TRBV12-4,CASSPTGVNTEAFF,TGTGCCAGCAGTCCAACAGGGGTGAACACTGAAGCTTTCTTT
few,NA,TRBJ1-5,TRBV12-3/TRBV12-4,CASSFLDGGNQPQHF,TGTGCCAGCAGTTTTCTGGACGGAGGTAATCAGCCCCAGCATTTT
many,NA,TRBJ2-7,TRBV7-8,CASSARENLYEQYF,TGTGCCAGCAGCGCCCGGGAGAACCTCTACGAGCAGTACTTC
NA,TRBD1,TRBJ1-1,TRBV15,CATSRAGGASEAFF,TGTGCCACCAGCAGGGCAGGGGGCGCGTCTGAAGCTTTCTTT
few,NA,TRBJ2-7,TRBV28,CASNSPYEQYF,TGTGCCAGCAACTCCCCATACGAGCAGTACTTC
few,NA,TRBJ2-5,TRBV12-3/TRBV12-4,CASRLGNRDWETQYF,TGTGCCAGCAGGCTCGGGAACCGGGACTGGGAGACCCAGTACTTC
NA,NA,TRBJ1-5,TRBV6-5,CASSYSMRGDQPQHF,TGTGCCAGCAGTTACTCGATGAGGGGGGACCAGCCCCAGCATTTT
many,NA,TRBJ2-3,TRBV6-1,CASSEARWRVSADTQYF,TGTGCCAGCAGTGAAGCGCGTTGGCGGGTGTCTGCAGATACGCAGTATTTT
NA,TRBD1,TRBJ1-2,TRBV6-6,CASSWGQGANYGYTF,TGTGCCAGCAGTTGGGGACAGGGAGCTAACTATGGCTACACCTTC
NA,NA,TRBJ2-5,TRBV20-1,CSAPGGETQYF,TGCAGTGCTCCCGGGGGAGAGACCCAGTACTTC
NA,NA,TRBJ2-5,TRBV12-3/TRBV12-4,CASSFRSGHQETQYF,TGTGCCAGCAGTTTTAGGTCCGGACACCAAGAGACCCAGTACTTC
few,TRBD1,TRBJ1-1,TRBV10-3,CAITPDRAGGEAFF,TGTGCCATCACCCCGGACAGGGCCGGGGGTGAAGCTTTCTTT
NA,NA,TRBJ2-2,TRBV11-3,CASSPSPGGRNTGELFF,TGTGCCAGCAGCCCCTCTCCCGGGGGGCGGAACACCGGGGAGCTGTTTTTT
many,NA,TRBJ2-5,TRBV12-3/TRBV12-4,CASSFPGLQETQYF,TGTGCCAGCAGTTTCCCAGGGTTACAAGAGACCCAGTACTTC
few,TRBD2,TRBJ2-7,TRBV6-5,CASSRGGMDEQYF,TGTGCCAGCAGTCGGGGGGGGATGGACGAGCAGTACTTC
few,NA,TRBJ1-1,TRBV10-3,CAISADIGAEAFF,TGTGCCATCAGCGCGGACATTGGGGCTGAAGCTTTCTTT
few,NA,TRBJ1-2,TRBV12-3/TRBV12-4,CASSPPSVRYGYTF,TGTGCCAGCAGTCCGCCGAGCGTTCGCTATGGCTACACCTTC
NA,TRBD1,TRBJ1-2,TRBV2,CASPPGQGTGGYYGYTF,TGTGCCAGCCCCCCGGGACAGGGTACGGGGGGGTACTATGGCTACACCTTC
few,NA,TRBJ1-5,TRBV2,CASGPQGLSNQPQHF,TGTGCCAGTGGCCCCCAGGGGTTAAGCAATCAGCCCCAGCATTTT
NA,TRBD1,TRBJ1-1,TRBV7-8,CASSFARQGATEAFF,TGTGCCAGCAGCTTCGCCAGACAGGGGGCCACTGAAGCTTTCTTT